This TCR beta chain was identified in a study of shared clonotypes between healthy human individuals. As for this clone: Its antigen is unidentified.

Deep-level running was used for the assay. Profiling relied on immunoSEQ multiplex PCR, and the TCRdb table lists in-frame clones only, not all of them. The repertoire holds 2 million to 2.5 million clones, with over 85% as singletons. Study-level points and caveats: Clonotype sharing across a few donors was observed for around 5% of naive CD4 clonotypes. Memory subsets generally showed smaller estimated richness than naive subsets did.

CDR3 length: 15 residues. The germline V gene encodes CDR1 SNHLY and CDR2 FYNNEI. Trimming pared 7 bases from V and 5 bases from J, leaving 15 bases between. The chain has TRBV2 and TRBJ1-6; D is unclear. This clonotype originated in a man between 18 and 35 years old in good health. The sample comprised naive CD4+ T cells sorted from blood. As to subset: CD45RA+ positively selected. The CDR3 loop reads CASTSIRLDNSPLHF. The CDR3 DNA reads TGTGCCAGCACTTCCATACGGCTTGATAATTCACCCCTCCACTTT.